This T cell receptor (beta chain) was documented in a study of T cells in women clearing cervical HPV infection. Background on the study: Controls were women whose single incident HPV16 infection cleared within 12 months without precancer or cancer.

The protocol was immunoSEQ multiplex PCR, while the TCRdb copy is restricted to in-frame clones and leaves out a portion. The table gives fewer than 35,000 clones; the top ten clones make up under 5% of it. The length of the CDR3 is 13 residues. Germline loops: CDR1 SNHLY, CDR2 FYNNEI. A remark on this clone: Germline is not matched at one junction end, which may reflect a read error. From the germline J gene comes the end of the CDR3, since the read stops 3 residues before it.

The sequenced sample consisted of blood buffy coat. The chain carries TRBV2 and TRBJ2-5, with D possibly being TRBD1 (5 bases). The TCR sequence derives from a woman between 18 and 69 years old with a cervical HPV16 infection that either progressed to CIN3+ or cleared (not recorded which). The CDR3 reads CACRVSGSETQYF. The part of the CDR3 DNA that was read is TGTGCCTGCAGGGTATCTGGTAGCGAGACC.